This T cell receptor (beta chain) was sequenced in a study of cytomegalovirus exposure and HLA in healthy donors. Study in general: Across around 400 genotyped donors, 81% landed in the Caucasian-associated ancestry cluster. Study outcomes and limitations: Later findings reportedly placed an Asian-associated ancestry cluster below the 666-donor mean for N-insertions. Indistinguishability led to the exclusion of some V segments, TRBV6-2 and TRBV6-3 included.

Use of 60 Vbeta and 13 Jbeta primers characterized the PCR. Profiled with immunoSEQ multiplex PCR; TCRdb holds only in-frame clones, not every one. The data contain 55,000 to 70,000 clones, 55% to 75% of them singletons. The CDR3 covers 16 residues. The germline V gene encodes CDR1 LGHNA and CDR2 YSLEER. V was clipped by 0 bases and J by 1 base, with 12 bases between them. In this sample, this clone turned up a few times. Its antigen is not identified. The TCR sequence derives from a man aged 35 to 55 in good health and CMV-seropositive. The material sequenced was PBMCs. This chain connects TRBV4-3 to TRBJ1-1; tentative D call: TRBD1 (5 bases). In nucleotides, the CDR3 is TGCGCCAGCAGCCAAGATTCAGGGAACCAGAACACTGAAGCTTTCTTT. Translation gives CASSQDSGNQNTEAFF.